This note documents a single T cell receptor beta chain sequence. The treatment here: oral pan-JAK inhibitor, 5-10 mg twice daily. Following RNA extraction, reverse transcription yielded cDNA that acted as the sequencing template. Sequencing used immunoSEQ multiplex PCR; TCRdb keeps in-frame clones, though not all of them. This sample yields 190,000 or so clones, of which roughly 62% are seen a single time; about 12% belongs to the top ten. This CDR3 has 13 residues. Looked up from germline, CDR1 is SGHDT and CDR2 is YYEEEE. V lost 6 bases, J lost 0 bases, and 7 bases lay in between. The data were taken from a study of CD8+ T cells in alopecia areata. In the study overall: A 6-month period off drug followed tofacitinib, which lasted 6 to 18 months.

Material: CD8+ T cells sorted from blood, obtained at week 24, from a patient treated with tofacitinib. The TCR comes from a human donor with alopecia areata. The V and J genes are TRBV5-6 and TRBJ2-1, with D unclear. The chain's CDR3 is CASTQSSYNEQFF. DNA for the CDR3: TGTGCCAGCACCCAGAGCTCCTACAATGAGCAGTTCTTC.